The sequence of this T cell receptor (beta chain) was determined in a study of metastatic and nonmetastatic thyroid tumors. Study-wide context: The comparison covered peripheral blood and tumor or nodule tissue in malignant and benign thyroid patients.

This clone was seen ten or more times. MiXCR was used by TCRdb to re-call the PCR reads. Here the sample spans about 35,000 clones, approximately 20% being singletons. V lost 2 bases to trimming and J lost 6 bases; unmatched junction nucleotides: 7. The CDR3 covers 15 residues. Germline V gene sequence: CDR1 DFQATT, CDR2 SNEGSKA (reference sequence). No patient received treatment before thyroid surgery. This clonotype was obtained from a female donor with papillary thyroid cancer or a benign thyroid nodule (not recorded which). Some clones in this sample may be carry-over from other donors' samples. The sequenced material came from blood. The genes are TRBV20-1 and TRBJ2-2, with TRBD2 matching 9 bases. CDR3 amino acids: CSARYLAGKAGELFF. CDR3 nucleotide sequence: TGCAGTGCTAGATACCTAGCGGGAAAGGCCGGGGAGCTGTTTTTT.